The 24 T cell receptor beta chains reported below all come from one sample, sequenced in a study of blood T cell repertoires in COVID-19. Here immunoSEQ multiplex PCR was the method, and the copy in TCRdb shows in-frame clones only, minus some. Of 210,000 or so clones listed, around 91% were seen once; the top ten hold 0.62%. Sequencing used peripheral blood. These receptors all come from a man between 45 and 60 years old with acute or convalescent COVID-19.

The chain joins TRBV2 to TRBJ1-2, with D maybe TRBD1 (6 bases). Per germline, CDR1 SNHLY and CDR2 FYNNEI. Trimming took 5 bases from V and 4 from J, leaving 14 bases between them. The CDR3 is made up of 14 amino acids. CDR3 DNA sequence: TGTGCCAGCAGTTGGGTCGTAGGGGGCTATGGCTACACCTTC. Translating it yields CASSWVVGGYGYTF.

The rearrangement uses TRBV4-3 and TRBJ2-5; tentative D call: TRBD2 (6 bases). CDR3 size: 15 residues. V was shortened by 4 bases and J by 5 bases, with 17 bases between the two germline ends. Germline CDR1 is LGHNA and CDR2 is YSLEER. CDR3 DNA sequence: TGCGCCAGCAGCCCCGGGACTCTCGGCGGGGAGACCCAGTACTTC. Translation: CASSPGTLGGETQYF.

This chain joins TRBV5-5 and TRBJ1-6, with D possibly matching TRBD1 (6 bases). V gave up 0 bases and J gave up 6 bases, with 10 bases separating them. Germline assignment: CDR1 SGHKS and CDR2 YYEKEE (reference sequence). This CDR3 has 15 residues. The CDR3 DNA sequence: TGTGCCAGCAGCTTGGGGGGGCAGAGTAATTCACCCCTCCACTTT. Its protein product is CASSLGGQSNSPLHF.

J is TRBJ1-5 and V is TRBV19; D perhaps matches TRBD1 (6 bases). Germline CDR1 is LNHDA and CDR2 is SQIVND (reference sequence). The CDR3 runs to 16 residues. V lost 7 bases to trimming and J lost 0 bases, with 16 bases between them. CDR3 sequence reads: CASKAKGDYSNQPQHF. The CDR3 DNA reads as TGTGCCAGTAAGGCCAAGGGGGATTATAGCAATCAGCCCCAGCATTTT.

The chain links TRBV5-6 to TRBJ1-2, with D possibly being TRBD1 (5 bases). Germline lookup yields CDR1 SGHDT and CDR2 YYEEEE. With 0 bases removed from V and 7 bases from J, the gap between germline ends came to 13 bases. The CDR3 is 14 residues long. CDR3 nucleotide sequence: TGTGCCAGCAGCTTGGCCTCGTCCAGGGTTGGCTACACCTTC. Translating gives CASSLASSRVGYTF.

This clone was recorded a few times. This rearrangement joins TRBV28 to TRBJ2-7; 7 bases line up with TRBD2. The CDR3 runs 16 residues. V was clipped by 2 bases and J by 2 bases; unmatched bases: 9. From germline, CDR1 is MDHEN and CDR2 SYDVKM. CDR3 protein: CASSLEGGSNPYEQYF. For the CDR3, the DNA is TGTGCCAGCAGTTTAGAGGGCGGGAGTAACCCCTACGAGCAGTACTTC. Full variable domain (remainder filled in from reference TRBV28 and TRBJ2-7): DVKVTQSSRYLVKRTGEKVFLECVQDMDHENMFWYRQDPGLGLRLIYFSYDVKMKEKGDIPEGYSVSREKKERFSLILESASTNQTSMYLCASSLEGGSNPYEQYFGPGTRLTVT.

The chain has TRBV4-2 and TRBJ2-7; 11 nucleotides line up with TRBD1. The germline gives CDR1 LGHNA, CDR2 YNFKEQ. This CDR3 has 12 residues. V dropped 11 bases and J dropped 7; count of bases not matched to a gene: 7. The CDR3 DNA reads TGTGCCTCCCGGACAGGGGGCGGAGAGCAGTACTTC. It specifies CASRTGGGEQYF.

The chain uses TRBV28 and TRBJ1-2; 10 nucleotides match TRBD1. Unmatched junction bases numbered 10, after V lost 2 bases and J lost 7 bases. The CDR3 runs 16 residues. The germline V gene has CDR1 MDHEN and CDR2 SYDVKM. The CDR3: CASSLMDRGVRRGYTF. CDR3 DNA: TGTGCCAGCAGTTTAATGGACAGGGGGGTTCGGCGTGGCTACACCTTC.

The CDR3 region has the DNA TGTGCCAGCAATCCCGACAGAAACACTGAAGCTTTCTTT. This translates into CASNPDRNTEAFF. This chain joins TRBV2 and TRBJ1-1; a possible D gene is TRBD1 (5 bases). The CDR3 is 13 residues long. Germline V gene data show CDR1 as SNHLY and CDR2 as FYNNEI. Trimming removed 7 bases at V and 2 bases at J, with 11 bases between.

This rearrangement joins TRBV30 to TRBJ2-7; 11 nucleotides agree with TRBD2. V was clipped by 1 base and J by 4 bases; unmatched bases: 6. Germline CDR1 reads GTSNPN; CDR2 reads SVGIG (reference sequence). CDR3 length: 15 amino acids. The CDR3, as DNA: TGTGCCTGGAGTGGACTAGCGGGGACCTCTTACGAGCAGTACTTC. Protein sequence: CAWSGLAGTSYEQYF.

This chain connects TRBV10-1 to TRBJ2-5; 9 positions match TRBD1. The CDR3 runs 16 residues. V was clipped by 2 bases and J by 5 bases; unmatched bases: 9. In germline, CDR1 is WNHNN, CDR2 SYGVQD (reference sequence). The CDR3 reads CASSEVPGQGIETQYF. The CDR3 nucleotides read TGCGCCAGCAGTGAGGTACCGGGACAGGGAATTGAGACCCAGTACTTC.

The CDR3 coding sequence is TGTGCCAGCAGCGCCAATCCTCAGGGGGAGCAGTTCTTC. Its protein product is CASSANPQGEQFF. This chain connects TRBV9 to TRBJ2-1; maybe TRBD1 (6 bases). V dropped 3 bases and J dropped 10 bases, with 14 bases sitting between them. Germline V gene data show CDR1 as SGDLS and CDR2 as YYNGEE. The CDR3 length is 13 residues.

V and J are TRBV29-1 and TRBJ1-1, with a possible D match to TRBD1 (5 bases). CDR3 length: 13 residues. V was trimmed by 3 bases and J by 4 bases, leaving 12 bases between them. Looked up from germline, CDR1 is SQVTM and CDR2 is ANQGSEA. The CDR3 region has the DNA TGCAGCGTTGAGAAGGGGATCGGCACTGAAGCTTTCTTT. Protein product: CSVEKGIGTEAFF.

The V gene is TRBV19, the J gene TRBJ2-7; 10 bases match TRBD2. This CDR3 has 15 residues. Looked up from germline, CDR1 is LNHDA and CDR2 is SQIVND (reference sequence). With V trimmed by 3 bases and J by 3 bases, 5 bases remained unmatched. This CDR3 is CASSIGTSANYEQYF. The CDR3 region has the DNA TGTGCCAGTAGTATCGGGACTAGCGCTAACTACGAGCAGTACTTC.

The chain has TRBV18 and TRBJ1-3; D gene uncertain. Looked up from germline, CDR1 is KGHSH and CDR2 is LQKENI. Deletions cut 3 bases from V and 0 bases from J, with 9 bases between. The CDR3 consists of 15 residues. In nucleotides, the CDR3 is TGTGCCAGCTCACCGGGAGAATCCTCTGGAAACACCATATATTTT. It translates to CASSPGESSGNTIYF.

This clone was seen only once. CDR3 loop: CASSSRLSRHEQFF. The CDR3 DNA follows: TGTGCCAGCAGCTCCCGCCTTAGTCGCCATGAGCAGTTCTTC. The V call is TRBV11-3, the J call TRBJ2-1; D is undetermined. CDR1 and CDR2 from the germline V gene are SGHNT and YENEEA. CDR3 size: 14 residues. The germline V and J ends were trimmed by 4 bases and 8 bases, with 15 bases remaining between them.

In DNA form, the CDR3 reads TGTGCCAGTAGAGGGAGGAGCTTAAATCAGCCCCAGCATTTT. This gives the protein CASRGRSLNQPQHF. The rearrangement joins TRBV19 to TRBJ1-5; no firm D call. This CDR3 spans 14 amino acids. Germline assignment: CDR1 LNHDA and CDR2 SQIVND (reference sequence). The V and J ends lost 6 bases and 4 bases respectively, with 13 bases between them.

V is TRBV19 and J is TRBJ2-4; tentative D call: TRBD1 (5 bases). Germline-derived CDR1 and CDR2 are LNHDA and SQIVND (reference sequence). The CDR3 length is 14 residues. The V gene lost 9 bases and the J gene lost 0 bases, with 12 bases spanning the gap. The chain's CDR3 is CASRTGAAKNIQYF. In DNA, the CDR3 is TGTGCCAGCAGAACTGGGGCAGCCAAAAACATTCAGTACTTC.

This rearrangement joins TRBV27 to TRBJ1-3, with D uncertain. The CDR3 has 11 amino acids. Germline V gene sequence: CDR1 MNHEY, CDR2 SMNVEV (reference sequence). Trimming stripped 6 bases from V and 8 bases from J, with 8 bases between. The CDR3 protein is CASRPGYTIYF. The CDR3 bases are TGTGCCAGCAGACCAGGTTACACCATATATTTT.

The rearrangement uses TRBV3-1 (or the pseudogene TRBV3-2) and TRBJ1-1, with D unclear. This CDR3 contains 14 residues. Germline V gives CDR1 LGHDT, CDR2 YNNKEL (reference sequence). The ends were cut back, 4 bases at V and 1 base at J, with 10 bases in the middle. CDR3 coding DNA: TGTGCCAGCAGCCCTCGAGGGTCGAACACTGAAGCTTTCTTT. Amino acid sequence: CASSPRGSNTEAFF.

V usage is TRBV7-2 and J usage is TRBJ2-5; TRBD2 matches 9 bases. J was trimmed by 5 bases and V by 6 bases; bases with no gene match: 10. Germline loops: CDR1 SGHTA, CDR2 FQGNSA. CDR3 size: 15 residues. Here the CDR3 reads CASRLSSGGWETQYF. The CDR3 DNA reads TGTGCCAGCAGACTAAGTAGCGGGGGTTGGGAGACCCAGTACTTC.

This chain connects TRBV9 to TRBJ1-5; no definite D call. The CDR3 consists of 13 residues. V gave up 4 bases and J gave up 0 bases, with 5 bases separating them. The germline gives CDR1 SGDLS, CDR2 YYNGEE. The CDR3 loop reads CASSFGSNQPQHF. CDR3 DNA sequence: TGTGCCAGCAGCTTCGGTAGCAATCAGCCCCAGCATTTT. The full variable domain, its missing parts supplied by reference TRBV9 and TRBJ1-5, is DSGVTQTPKHLITATGQRVTLRCSPRSGDLSVYWYQQSLDQGLQFLIQYYNGEERAKGNILERFSAQQFPDLHSELNLSSLELGDSALYFCASSFGSNQPQHFGDGTRLSIL.

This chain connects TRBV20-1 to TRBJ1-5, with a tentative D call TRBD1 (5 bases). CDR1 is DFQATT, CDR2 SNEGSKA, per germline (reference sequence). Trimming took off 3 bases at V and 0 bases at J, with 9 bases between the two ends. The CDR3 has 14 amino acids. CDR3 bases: TGCAGTGCTAGTAGGGGAATTAGCAATCAGCCCCAGCATTTT. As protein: CSASRGISNQPQHF.

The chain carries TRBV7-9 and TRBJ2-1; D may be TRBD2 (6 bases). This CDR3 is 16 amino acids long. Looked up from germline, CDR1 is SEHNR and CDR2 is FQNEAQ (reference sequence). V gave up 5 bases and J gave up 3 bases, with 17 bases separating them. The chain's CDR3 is CASSHSGTPNYNEQFF. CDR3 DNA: TGTGCCAGCAGCCATTCCGGGACTCCCAACTACAATGAGCAGTTCTTC.